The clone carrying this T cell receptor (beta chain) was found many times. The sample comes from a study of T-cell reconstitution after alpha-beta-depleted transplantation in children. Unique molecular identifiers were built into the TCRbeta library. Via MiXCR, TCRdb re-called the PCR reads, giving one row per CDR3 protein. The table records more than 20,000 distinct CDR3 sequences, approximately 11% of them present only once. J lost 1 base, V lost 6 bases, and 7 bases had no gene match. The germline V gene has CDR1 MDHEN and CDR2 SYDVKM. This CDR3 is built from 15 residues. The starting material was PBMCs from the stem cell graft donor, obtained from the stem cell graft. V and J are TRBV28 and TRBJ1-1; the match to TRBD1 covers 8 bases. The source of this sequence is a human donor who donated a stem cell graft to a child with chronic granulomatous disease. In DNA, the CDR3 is TGTGCCAGCAGCTCTCCAGGGGGCGAGAACACTGAAGCTTTCTTT. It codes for CASSSPGGENTEAFF.